The clone carrying this T cell receptor (beta chain) was seen a single time. Per the authors' pipeline: Scientists estimated how many nucleated cells there were by amplifying reference gene primers. Using immunoSEQ multiplex PCR, the repertoire was profiled, and TCRdb retains in-frame clones only, with some absent. The V and J calls and the clone size are those of that table, but D and trimming were determined from the DNA. The table lists around 270,000 clones, around 87% of them singletons. These data originate in a study of blood T cell repertoires in COVID-19. Study background: Material from acute and convalescent COVID-19 was sourced from the United States, Italy and Spain. The cDNA or gDNA used as material had been derived from T cells, B-cell-depleted T cells, or PBMCs.

The germline V gene encodes CDR1 SGDLS and CDR2 YYNGEE. V gave up 1 base and J gave up 0 bases; unmatched junction bases: 21. The CDR3 covers 22 residues. The rearrangement uses TRBV9 and TRBJ2-2; 7 bases fit TRBD2. The specimen was peripheral blood. The clonotype originates from a woman aged 50 to 60 with acute or convalescent COVID-19. CDR3 region: CASSVPSGRNRGGGSNTGELFF. In DNA, the CDR3 is TGTGCCAGCAGCGTACCTAGCGGTAGGAATCGTGGGGGAGGTTCGAACACCGGGGAGCTGTTTTTT.